What follows are 28 T cell receptor beta chains derived from one specimen sequenced in a study of T cell responses to AZD1222 COVID-19 vaccine. The data were produced by immunoSEQ multiplex PCR, yet TCRdb's version contains in-frame clones alone and is incomplete. The table shows 150,000 or so clones, with approximately 91% occurring only once. This specimen consisted of peripheral blood, obtained 28 days after the second AZD1222 dose. These receptors all come from an adult who received the AZD1222 COVID-19 vaccine.

This chain links TRBV5-4 with TRBJ1-1; no reliable D call. The CDR3 has 14 residues. V was clipped by 5 bases and J by 3 bases, with 14 bases between them. Germline V CDR1 and CDR2: SGHNT, YYREEE (reference sequence). The CDR3 coding sequence is TGTGCCAGCAGTATCGGGGTGTCGTACACTGAAGCTTTCTTT. This translates into CASSIGVSYTEAFF.

The V call is TRBV9, the J call TRBJ2-1, with D possibly TRBD2 on 6 matching bases. The germline V gene has CDR1 SGDLS and CDR2 YYNGEE. V was trimmed by 0 bases and J by 4 bases, leaving 14 bases between them. The CDR3 runs 16 residues. The CDR3 sequence: CASSVAPGASYNEQFF. DNA of the CDR3: TGTGCCAGCAGCGTAGCACCGGGAGCGAGTTACAATGAGCAGTTCTTC. Full variable domain (missing parts from reference TRBV9 and TRBJ2-1): DSGVTQTPKHLITATGQRVTLRCSPRSGDLSVYWYQQSLDQGLQFLIQYYNGEERAKGNILERFSAQQFPDLHSELNLSSLELGDSALYFCASSVAPGASYNEQFFGPGTRLTVL.

The CDR3 loop is CASSWGTGLTLTGNTIYF. The DNA for the CDR3 is TGTGCCAGCAGCTGGGGGACAGGGTTAACACTTACTGGAAACACCATATATTTT. V and J are TRBV13 and TRBJ1-3; TRBD1 agrees at 9 bases. The J segment lost 2 bases and the V segment lost 4 bases, leaving 12 bases of the junction unmatched. The CDR3 is made up of 18 amino acids. Germline V CDR1 and CDR2: PRHDT, FYEKMQ (reference sequence).

This chain uses TRBV2 with TRBJ1-4, with D maybe TRBD1 (5 bases). With 2 bases removed from V and 8 bases from J, the gap between germline ends came to 15 bases. CDR3 length: 15 residues. Germline V gives CDR1 SNHLY, CDR2 FYNNEI. CDR3 nucleotides: TGTGCCAGCAGTGAACAGGGCGTCGCTGTAGAAAAACTGTTTTTT. Its protein is CASSEQGVAVEKLFF.

V gene TRBV28 combines with J gene TRBJ1-5; TRBD1 agrees at 9 bases. Germline-derived CDR1 and CDR2 are MDHEN and SYDVKM. The CDR3 is 16 residues long. V lost 6 bases and J lost 4; bases outside the gene matches: 10. The CDR3 loop reads CASSRGGQGVNQPQHF. In DNA form, the CDR3 reads TGTGCCAGCAGCCGTGGGGGACAGGGAGTAAATCAGCCCCAGCATTTT.

The count of this clone is one. The chain joins TRBV11-3 to TRBJ2-1; TRBD2 matches 10 bases. The CDR3 length is 13 residues. Germline V gene data show CDR1 as SGHNT and CDR2 as YENEEA. V dropped 1 base and J dropped 13; count of bases not matched to a gene: 4. In DNA form, the CDR3 reads TGTGCCAGCAGCTTAGCTACTAGCGGGGACCAGTTCTTC. Residues: CASSLATSGDQFF.

The chain combines TRBV6-5 with TRBJ1-4; TRBD1 aligns across 9 bases. Germline CDR1 MNHEY, CDR2 SVGAGI. CDR3 length: 12 residues. V shed 7 bases and J 10 bases; nucleotides not matched to a gene: 4. CDR3 DNA sequence: TGTGCCAGCACCCAGACAGGGGGAAAACTGTTTTTT. Translated: CASTQTGGKLFF.

The genes are TRBV28 and TRBJ1-3; D gene ambiguous. Germline V gives CDR1 MDHEN, CDR2 SYDVKM. V was shortened by 1 base and J by 7 bases, with 5 bases between the two germline ends. There are 12 residues in the CDR3. CDR3 coding DNA: TGTGCCAGCAGTTTATCGGTGAACACCATATATTTT. Translating gives CASSLSVNTIYF.

This clone came up a few times. This sequence joins TRBV10-3 and TRBJ1-1; tentative D call: TRBD1 (6 bases). The CDR3 length is 18 residues. Trimming stripped 7 bases from V and 4 bases from J, with 28 bases between. Looked up from germline, CDR1 is ENHRY and CDR2 is SYGVKD. The CDR3 bases are TGTGCCATCACCGAGAGCGGGGCAGGGGCCGCCAGGAGCACTGAAGCTTTCTTT. Its protein is CAITESGAGAARSTEAFF.

The chain is built from TRBV6-5 and TRBJ1-5, with TRBD1 as a possible D gene (6 bases). CDR3 length: 15 amino acids. From germline, CDR1 is MNHEY and CDR2 SVGAGI. V lost 0 bases, J lost 4 bases, and 10 bases lay in between. DNA of the CDR3: TGTGCCAGCAGTTACTCGAACAGGGCGAATCAGCCCCAGCATTTT. It is translated as CASSYSNRANQPQHF.

V gene TRBV7-3 combines with J gene TRBJ2-7; a possible D gene is TRBD2 (6 bases). CDR3 length: 14 amino acids. Between the trimmed V and J ends, which lost 3 bases and 0 bases, there was a span of 9 bases. Germline CDR1 and CDR2: SGHTA and FQGTGA. CDR3 in amino acids: CASSFGGGSYEQYF. The CDR3 DNA sequence: TGTGCCAGCAGCTTTGGGGGAGGCTCCTACGAGCAGTACTTC.

V gene TRBV6-4 combines with J gene TRBJ2-1, with 8 bases aligning to TRBD2. CDR1 MRHNA and CDR2 SNTAGT come from the germline V gene. J lost 0 bases, V lost 0 bases, and 1 base had no gene match. CDR3 size: 16 residues. CDR3 sequence: CASSDSLAGSYNEQFF. CDR3 nucleotide sequence: TGTGCCAGCAGTGACTCGCTAGCGGGCTCCTACAATGAGCAGTTCTTC.

The gene calls are TRBV30 and TRBJ2-1; possibly TRBD1 for D (6 bases). The CDR3 spans 13 residues. Trimming pared 8 bases from V and 6 bases from J, leaving 17 bases between. Germline V CDR1 and CDR2: GTSNPN, SVGIG (reference sequence). The CDR3 nucleotides read TGTGCCCGACCGGGGACAAGGGTCAATGAGCAGTTCTTC. Amino acids: CARPGTRVNEQFF.

This rearrangement joins TRBV5-6 to TRBJ1-1, with D unresolved. Trimming removed 2 bases at V and 3 bases at J, with 8 bases between. This CDR3 comprises 13 residues. The germline gives CDR1 SGHDT, CDR2 YYEEEE. The CDR3 reads CASSLGRDTEAFF. Here the CDR3 DNA reads TGTGCCAGCAGCTTAGGCCGGGACACTGAAGCTTTCTTT.

This chain links TRBV7-2 with TRBJ2-3; D is ambiguous. V lost 5 bases to trimming and J lost 6 bases, with 12 bases between them. Germline lookup yields CDR1 SGHTA and CDR2 FQGNSA. This CDR3 spans 13 amino acids. As DNA, the CDR3 is TGTGCCAGCAGCGGATCCACCACGGATACGCAGTATTTT. This encodes CASSGSTTDTQYF. Together with reference TRBV7-2 and TRBJ2-3, the CDR3 gives the full variable domain: GAGVSQSPSNKVTEKGKDVELRCDPISGHTALYWYRQSLGQGLEFLIYFQGNSAPDKSGLPSDRFSAERTGGSVSTLTIQRTQQEDSAVYLCASSGSTTDTQYFGPGTRLTVL.

This chain links TRBV2 with TRBJ2-2, with 12 positions matching TRBD2. J lost 5 bases, V lost 4 bases, and 8 bases had no gene match. Germline V gene sequence: CDR1 SNHLY, CDR2 FYNNEI. The CDR3 extends over 17 amino acids. The DNA of the CDR3 is TGTGCCAGCAGTGGAAAAACTACTAGCGGGAGGACCGGGGAGCTGTTTTTT. Translated: CASSGKTTSGRTGELFF. Supplemented by reference TRBV2 and TRBJ2-2, the full variable domain reads EPEVTQTPSHQVTQMGQEVILRCVPISNHLYFYWYRQILGQKVEFLVSFYNNEISEKSEIFDDQFSVERPDGSNFTLKIRSTKLEDSAMYFCASSGKTTSGRTGELFFGEGSRLTVL.

This chain uses TRBV2 with TRBJ2-5; 9 bases line up with TRBD2. After removal of 4 bases from V and 4 bases from J, the junction contained 13 bases not matched to a gene. CDR1 and CDR2 from the germline V gene are SNHLY and FYNNEI. This CDR3 is 17 amino acids long. The CDR3 here is CASSGNLAGLTGETQYF. CDR3 DNA: TGTGCCAGCAGTGGAAATCTAGCGGGGTTGACCGGAGAGACCCAGTACTTC.

V usage is TRBV20-1 and J usage is TRBJ2-7; 7 bases match TRBD2. This CDR3 comprises 14 residues. V shed 3 bases and J 7 bases; nucleotides not matched to a gene: 12. Germline CDR1 DFQATT, CDR2 SNEGSKA (reference sequence). This CDR3 reads CSASGLAGRGEQYF. The CDR3 DNA reads TGCAGTGCTAGTGGGCTAGCCGGGCGGGGGGAGCAGTACTTC.

The V and J genes are TRBV5-6 and TRBJ1-4, with D possibly TRBD1 on 5 matching bases. The CDR3 totals 17 residues. The V and J ends lost 4 bases and 4 bases respectively, with 20 bases between them. CDR1 is SGHDT and CDR2 is YYEEEE in the germline V gene. The CDR3, as DNA: TGTGCCAGCAGCCTACCGGACAACCTGGGCGGTAATGAAAAACTGTTTTTT. It codes for CASSLPDNLGGNEKLFF.

The chain links TRBV21-1 to TRBJ1-5. TRBV21-1 is listed as a pseudogene. This CDR3 contains 15 residues. CDR3 coding DNA: TGTGCCAGCAGCAACGAGGGAGAGAAGGTCCTGCCCCAGCATTTT. Translation gives CASSNEGEKVLPQHF.

The chain links TRBV27 to TRBJ1-2, with 8 bases aligning to TRBD1. Losses at the gene ends were 2 bases for V and 0 bases for J; bases not matched to a gene: 2. The CDR3 totals 15 residues. Germline V CDR1 and CDR2: MNHEY, SMNVEV (reference sequence). The CDR3 spells CASSLAGGPNYGYTF. DNA of the CDR3: TGTGCCAGCAGTTTAGCAGGGGGCCCTAACTATGGCTACACCTTC.

The chain employs TRBV9 and TRBJ2-2; D possibly corresponds to TRBD2 (6 bases). V dropped 0 bases and J dropped 0 bases, with 15 bases sitting between them. This CDR3 has 18 residues. Germline assignment: CDR1 SGDLS and CDR2 YYNGEE. CDR3 DNA: TGTGCCAGCAGCGTAGAGGGGACTGCCCACGCGAACACCGGGGAGCTGTTTTTT. Translation gives CASSVEGTAHANTGELFF.

This sequence joins TRBV11-2 and TRBJ2-1; a possible D gene is TRBD1 (5 bases). The ends were cut back, 0 bases at V and 10 bases at J, with 19 bases in the middle. The CDR3 runs 16 residues. Germline values: CDR1 SGHAT, CDR2 FQNNGV. As DNA, the CDR3 is TGTGCCAGCAGCTTAGATTTGGTAGTCAGGCACAGGGAGCAGTTCTTC. This codes for CASSLDLVVRHREQFF. The full variable domain, in which reference TRBV11-2 and TRBJ2-1 provide the parts outside the CDR3, is EAGVAQSPRYKIIEKRQSVAFWCNPISGHATLYWYQQILGQGPKLLIQFQNNGVVDDSQLPKDRFSAERLKGVDSTLKIQPAKLEDSAVYLCASSLDLVVRHREQFFGPGTRLTVL.

The chain employs TRBV7-8 and TRBJ2-1; 13 bases align to TRBD2. The CDR3 totals 17 residues. V lost 5 bases to trimming and J lost 4 bases; unmatched junction nucleotides: 8. Germline CDR1 is SGHVS and CDR2 is FQNEAQ. For the CDR3, the DNA is TGTGCCAGCAGCCTTCGGACTAGCGGGAGTGCATACAATGAGCAGTTCTTC. It yields the protein CASSLRTSGSAYNEQFF.

This chain links TRBV28 with TRBJ2-3; D uncertain. The CDR3 is 13 amino acids. CDR1 is MDHEN, CDR2 SYDVKM, per germline. V lost 6 bases and J 0 bases, leaving 7 bases between the germline ends. CDR3 bases: TGTGCCAGCAGAAGCTACAGCACAGATACGCAGTATTTT. The encoded protein is CASRSYSTDTQYF. The whole variable domain, filled in from reference TRBV28 and TRBJ2-3, reads DVKVTQSSRYLVKRTGEKVFLECVQDMDHENMFWYRQDPGLGLRLIYFSYDVKMKEKGDIPEGYSVSREKKERFSLILESASTNQTSMYLCASRSYSTDTQYFGPGTRLTVL.

The chain links TRBV6-2 or TRBV6-3 to TRBJ2-1; D is unclear. The CDR3 extends over 14 amino acids. The V end was cut by 0 bases, the J end by 8 bases, with 11 bases between. Germline CDR1 reads MNHEY; CDR2 reads SVGEGT. CDR3 in amino acids: CASSYSKTGDEQFF. DNA for the CDR3: TGTGCCAGCAGTTACTCGAAGACTGGAGATGAGCAGTTCTTC.

This clone appeared a single time. The chain employs TRBV4-1 and TRBJ1-2, with D uncertain. The CDR3 loop spans 16 amino acids. V dropped 0 bases and J dropped 0 bases, with 11 bases sitting between them. CDR1 is MGHRA, CDR2 YSYEKL, per germline. The CDR3 DNA follows: TGCGCCAGCAGCCAAGAATCGGTACGAGCTAACTATGGCTACACCTTC. Its translation is CASSQESVRANYGYTF.

The chain links TRBV12-3 or TRBV12-4 to TRBJ1-2; possibly TRBD1 for D (5 bases). Trimming stripped 5 bases from V and 4 bases from J, with 11 bases between. CDR3 length: 13 amino acids. The CDR3 here is CASSPRRAYGYTF. The CDR3 region has the DNA TGTGCCAGCAGTCCACGCAGGGCCTATGGCTACACCTTC.